Below, 10 T cell receptor beta chains from the same sample are listed, as sequenced in a study of blood T cell repertoires in COVID-19. The data were produced by immunoSEQ multiplex PCR, yet TCRdb's version contains in-frame clones alone and is incomplete. The sample records 150,000 or so clones, approximately 86% being singletons. Sample: peripheral blood. The receptors derive from a woman between 45 and 60 years old with acute or convalescent COVID-19.

The chain employs TRBV3-1 (or the pseudogene TRBV3-2) and TRBJ2-2; D perhaps matches TRBD1 (6 bases). Germline V lookup: CDR1 LGHDT, CDR2 YNNKEL (reference sequence). The CDR3 spans 15 residues. Trimming removed 9 bases from V and 2 bases from J, with 16 bases in between. CDR3 loop: CASFRLGGNTGELFF. The CDR3 coding sequence is TGTGCCAGTTTTAGATTAGGGGGTAACACCGGGGAGCTGTTTTTT.

V and J are TRBV19 and TRBJ2-1; TRBD1 matches at 7 bases. After removal of 5 bases from V and 3 bases from J, the junction contained 13 bases not matched to a gene. In germline, CDR1 is LNHDA, CDR2 SQIVND (reference sequence). The CDR3 runs to 17 residues. In DNA, the CDR3 is TGTGCCAGTAGTCAAGGGGGCAGCTACTTTTACTACAATGAGCAGTTCTTC. Protein: CASSQGGSYFYYNEQFF.

The genes are TRBV5-8 and TRBJ1-4; D uncertain. V was clipped by 1 base and J by 0 bases, with 10 bases between them. Germline assignment: CDR1 SGHTS and CDR2 YDEGEE. This CDR3 comprises 16 residues. The CDR3 sequence: CASSLKKTATNEKLFF. CDR3 bases: TGTGCCAGCAGCTTGAAGAAGACTGCAACTAATGAAAAACTGTTTTTT.

The chain links TRBV5-1 to TRBJ2-7; 7 bases agree with TRBD1. V lost 4 bases, J lost 0 bases, and 7 bases stayed unmatched. Germline V lookup: CDR1 SGHRS, CDR2 YFSETQ. The CDR3 is 15 residues long. The CDR3 region has the DNA TGCGCCAGCAGCCCGACAGGGCCCAGCTCCTACGAGCAGTACTTC. Encoded protein: CASSPTGPSSYEQYF. Based on the CDR3 plus reference TRBV5-1 and TRBJ2-7, the full variable domain is KAGVTQTPRYLIKTRGQQVTLSCSPISGHRSVSWYQQTPGQGLQFLFEYFSETQRNKGNFPGRFSGRQFSNSRSEMNVSTLELGDSALYLCASSPTGPSSYEQYFGPGTRLTVT.

The genes are TRBV25-1 and TRBJ1-1, with D unclear. The CDR3 contains 15 residues. V gave up 3 bases and J gave up 5 bases, with 16 bases separating them. From germline, CDR1 is MGHDK and CDR2 SYGVNS. CDR3 region: CASSDVSQRSTEAFF. CDR3 DNA sequence: TGTGCCAGCAGTGATGTTTCCCAGAGGAGTACTGAAGCTTTCTTT. The variable domain in full, completed from reference TRBV25-1 and TRBJ1-1, reads EADIYQTPRYLVIGTGKKITLECSQTMGHDKMYWYQQDPGMELHLIHYSYGVNSTEKGDLSSESTVSRIRTEHFPLTLESARPSHTSQYLCASSDVSQRSTEAFFGQGTRLTVV.

This clone was counted between two and nine times. The rearrangement joins TRBV30 to TRBJ1-1; TRBD1 matches at 10 bases. The V segment lost 1 base and the J segment 1 base; nucleotides outside the gene matches: 6. The CDR3 extends over 16 amino acids. Germline lookup yields CDR1 GTSNPN and CDR2 SVGIG (reference sequence). CDR3 nucleotide sequence: TGTGCCTGGAGTGGATCCGGGACAGGGGCGAACACTGAAGCTTTCTTT. It yields the protein CAWSGSGTGANTEAFF. Full variable domain (outside the CDR3, taken from reference TRBV30 and TRBJ1-1): SQTIHQWPATLVQPVGSPLSLECTVEGTSNPNLYWYRQAAGRGLQLLFYSVGIGQISSEVPQNLSASRPQDRQFILSSKKLLLSDSGFYLCAWSGSGTGANTEAFFGQGTRLTVV.

V gene TRBV15 combines with J gene TRBJ1-4; D is undetermined. CDR3 length: 15 residues. The germline V gene has CDR1 LNHNV and CDR2 YYDKDF (reference sequence). V was pared by 5 bases and J by 0 bases, with 10 bases between. The CDR3 nucleotides read TGTGCCACCAGCCCACACATTGCAACTAATGAAAAACTGTTTTTT. The encoded protein is CATSPHIATNEKLFF.

DNA of the CDR3: TGTGCCAGCAGTTCCACCTACAATGAGCAGTTCTTC. Translating it yields CASSSTYNEQFF. This chain uses TRBV12-3 or TRBV12-4 with TRBJ2-1, with D hard to call. V was cut by 4 bases and J by 2 bases, with 3 bases left in between. The CDR3 runs 12 residues.

V usage is TRBV29-1 and J usage is TRBJ2-3; 8 nucleotides agree with TRBD2. The germline gives CDR1 SQVTM, CDR2 ANQGSEA. V was clipped by 7 bases and J by 6 bases; unmatched bases: 3. This CDR3 has 11 amino acids. The CDR3 DNA is TGCAGCGGCCGACTAGCGGATACGCAGTATTTT. Residues: CSGRLADTQYF.

The chain is built from TRBV14 and TRBJ2-1; 9 positions agree with TRBD1. Trimming cost V 5 bases and J 9 bases; bases outside gene matches: 11. This CDR3 spans 15 amino acids. From germline, CDR1 is SGHDN and CDR2 FVKESK. The CDR3 DNA is TGTGCCAGCAGCACCCGGACAGGGGTAGTGTTTGAGCAGTTCTTC. This encodes CASSTRTGVVFEQFF.